What follows describes a single TCR beta chain. Trimming removed 1 base at V and 0 bases at J, with 7 bases between. This CDR3 spans 16 amino acids. Germline CDR1 and CDR2: LGHNA and YSLEER. This entry comes from a study of T-cell memory formation after mild COVID-19. Each CDR3 protein is one row after TCRdb ran MiXCR on the 5' RACE reads. This table has approximately 400,000 distinct CDR3 sequences, roughly 18% appearing once. The sequencing sample was made of PBMCs or a T cell subset sorted from them (not recorded which). The TCR was taken from a man aged 18 to 29 who had mild COVID-19 (a few samples of this study predate the infection). Cell type and time point are not known. The chain joins TRBV4-3 to TRBJ2-6; D call uncertain. CDR3 protein: CASSQGPLSGANVLTF. The CDR3 nucleotides are TGCGCCAGCAGCCAAGGGCCACTCTCTGGGGCCAACGTCCTGACTTTC.